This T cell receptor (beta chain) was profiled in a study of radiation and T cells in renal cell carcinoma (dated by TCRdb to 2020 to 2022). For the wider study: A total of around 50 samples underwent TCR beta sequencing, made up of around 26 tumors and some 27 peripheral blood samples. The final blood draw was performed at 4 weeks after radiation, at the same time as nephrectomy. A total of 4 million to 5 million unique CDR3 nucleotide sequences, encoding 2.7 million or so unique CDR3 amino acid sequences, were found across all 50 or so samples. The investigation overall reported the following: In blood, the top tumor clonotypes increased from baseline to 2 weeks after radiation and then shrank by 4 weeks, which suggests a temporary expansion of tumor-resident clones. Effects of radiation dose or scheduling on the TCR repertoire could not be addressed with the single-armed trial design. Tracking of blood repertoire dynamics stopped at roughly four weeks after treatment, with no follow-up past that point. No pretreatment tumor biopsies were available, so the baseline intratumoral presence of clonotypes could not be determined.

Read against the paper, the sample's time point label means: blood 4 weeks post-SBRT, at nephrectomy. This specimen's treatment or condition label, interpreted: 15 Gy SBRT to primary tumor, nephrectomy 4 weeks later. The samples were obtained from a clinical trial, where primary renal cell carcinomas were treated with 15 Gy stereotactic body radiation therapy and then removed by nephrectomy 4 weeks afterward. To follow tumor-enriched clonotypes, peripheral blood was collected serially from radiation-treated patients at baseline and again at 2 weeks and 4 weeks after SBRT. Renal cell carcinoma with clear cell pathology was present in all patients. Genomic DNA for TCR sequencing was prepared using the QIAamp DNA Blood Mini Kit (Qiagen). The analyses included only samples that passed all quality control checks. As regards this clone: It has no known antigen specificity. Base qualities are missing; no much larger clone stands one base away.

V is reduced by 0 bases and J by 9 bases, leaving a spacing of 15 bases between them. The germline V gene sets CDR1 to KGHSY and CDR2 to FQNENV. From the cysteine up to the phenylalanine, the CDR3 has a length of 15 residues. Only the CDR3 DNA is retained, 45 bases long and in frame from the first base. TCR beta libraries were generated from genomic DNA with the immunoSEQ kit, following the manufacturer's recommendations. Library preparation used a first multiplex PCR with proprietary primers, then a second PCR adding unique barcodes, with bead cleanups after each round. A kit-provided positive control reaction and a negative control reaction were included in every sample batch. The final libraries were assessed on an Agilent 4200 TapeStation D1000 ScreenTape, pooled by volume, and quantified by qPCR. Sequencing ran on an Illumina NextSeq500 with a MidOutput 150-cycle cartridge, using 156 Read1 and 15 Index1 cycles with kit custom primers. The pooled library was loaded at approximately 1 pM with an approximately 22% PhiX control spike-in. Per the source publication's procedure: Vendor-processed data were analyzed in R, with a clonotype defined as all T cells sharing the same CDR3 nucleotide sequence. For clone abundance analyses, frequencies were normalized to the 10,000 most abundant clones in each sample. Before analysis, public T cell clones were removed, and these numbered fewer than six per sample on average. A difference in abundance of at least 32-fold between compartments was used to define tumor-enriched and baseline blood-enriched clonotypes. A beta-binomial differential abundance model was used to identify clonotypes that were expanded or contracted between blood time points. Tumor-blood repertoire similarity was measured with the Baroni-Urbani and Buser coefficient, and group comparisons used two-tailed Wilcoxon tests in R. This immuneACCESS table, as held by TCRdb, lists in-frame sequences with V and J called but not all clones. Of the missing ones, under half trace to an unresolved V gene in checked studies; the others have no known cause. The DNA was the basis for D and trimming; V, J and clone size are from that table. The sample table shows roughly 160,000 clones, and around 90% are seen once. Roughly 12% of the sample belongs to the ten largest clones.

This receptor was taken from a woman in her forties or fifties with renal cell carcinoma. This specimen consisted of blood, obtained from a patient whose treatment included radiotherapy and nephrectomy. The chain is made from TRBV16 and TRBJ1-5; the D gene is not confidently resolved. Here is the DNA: TGTGCCAGCAGCCAATCTACGGCCACCTCATGGCCCCAGCATTTT. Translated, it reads CASSQSTATSWPQHF.